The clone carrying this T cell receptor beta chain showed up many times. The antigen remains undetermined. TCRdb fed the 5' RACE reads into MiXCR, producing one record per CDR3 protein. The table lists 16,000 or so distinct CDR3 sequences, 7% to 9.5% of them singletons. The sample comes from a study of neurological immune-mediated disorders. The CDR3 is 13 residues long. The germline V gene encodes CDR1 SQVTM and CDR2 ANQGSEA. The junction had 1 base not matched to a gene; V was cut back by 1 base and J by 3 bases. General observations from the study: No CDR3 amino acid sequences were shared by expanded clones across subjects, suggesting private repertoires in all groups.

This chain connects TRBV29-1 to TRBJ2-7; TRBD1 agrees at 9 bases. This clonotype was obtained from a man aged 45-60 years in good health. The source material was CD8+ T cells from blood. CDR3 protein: CSVEVGQGYEQYF. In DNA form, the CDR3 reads TGCAGCGTTGAAGTGGGACAGGGCTACGAGCAGTACTTC.